This TCR beta chain originates from a study of ipilimumab plus nivolumab after autologous stem cell transplantation. On the study more broadly: Typical patient got 5 or 6 ipilimumab doses and 7 or 8 nivolumab doses (median).

As for this clone: At one of its ends the junction is not consistent with the germline gene, which may arise from a read error.

The method was immunoSEQ multiplex PCR; TCRdb's version includes in-frame clones alone and lacks a portion of them. The repertoire holds roughly 43,000 clones, with approximately 90% as singletons. The CDR3 has 15 residues. Looked up from germline, CDR1 is SSHAT and CDR2 is FNYEAQ (reference sequence). This rearrangement joins TRBV7-7 to TRBJ1-3, with D uncertain. The sequence was collected from a male donor with multiple myeloma. The sample in question was PBMCs, obtained in a trial of ipilimumab plus nivolumab as post-transplant consolidation. The CDR3 coding sequence is TGTGCTAGCAGCTCCCGACACCTCTCTGGAAACACCATATATTTT. It is translated as CASSSRHLSGNTIYF.